Listed below are T cell receptor beta chains from one sample, sequenced in a study of identical twins. A single record per CDR3 protein comes from TCRdb applying MiXCR to the 5' RACE reads. The sample has roughly 720,000 distinct CDR3 sequences; around a sixth are singletons. This same sample was also taken into another study, of T cells expressing NK-cell markers.

Source material: PBMCs. The receptors were sampled from a woman aged 18 to 35 in good health. Both conserved end residues are part of each CDR3. The D gene is left open where the match is weak. Clone size is not always given. Where it is, it says once, few, many or a class for expanded clones.

TGCGCCAGCAGCCGGGACAGCCACTACGAGCAGTACTTC | CASSRDSHYEQYF | TRBV5-1 | . | TRBJ2-7 | TRBD1
TGCGCCAGCAGCTTGCCCCTAGCCGTTAGCACAGATACGCAGTATTTT | CASSLPLAVSTDTQYF | TRBV5-1 | . | TRBJ2-3 | .
TGTGCCAGCAGCCCTAGCGGGGGTTGGCGAAATGAGCAGTTCTTC | CASSPSGGWRNEQFF | TRBV7-9 | few | TRBJ2-1 | TRBD2
TGTGCCAGCACCCTGGTTGGCACTGAAGCTTTCTTT | CASTLVGTEAFF | TRBV12-3/TRBV12-4 | many | TRBJ1-1 | .
TGTGCCACCAGCAGAGGCGGGAGGGCTACAGATACGCAGTATTTT | CATSRGGRATDTQYF | TRBV15 | few | TRBJ2-3 | TRBD2
TGCAGCGCTACAGGGGAATTGAACACTGAAGCTTTCTTT | CSATGELNTEAFF | TRBV29-1 | few | TRBJ1-1 | TRBD1
TGTGCCAGCAGCTTGATTGGGGGGCCGGGACAGGAATTCTACGAGCAGTACTTC | CASSLIGGPGQEFYEQYF | TRBV11-2 | few | TRBJ2-7 | TRBD1
TGTGCCAGCAGTAACCCGCTGGAGACCCAGTACTTC | CASSNPLETQYF | TRBV6-5 | . | TRBJ2-5 | .
TGCGCCAGCAGCTTGTCGCTAGCGGCCTCCTACGAGCAGTACTTC | CASSLSLAASYEQYF | TRBV5-1 | . | TRBJ2-7 | TRBD2
TGTGCCAGCAGCCAAGAGGTGCGGGCTAGCGGATCCTACGAGCAGTACTTC | CASSQEVRASGSYEQYF | TRBV3-1 | . | TRBJ2-7 | TRBD2
TGTGCCAGCAGTGAATTGGGACACGGGAACACTGAAGCTTTCTTT | CASSELGHGNTEAFF | TRBV25-1 | . | TRBJ1-1 | .
TGTGCCAGTGAACCGGGGGGGAGCTCCTACAATGAGCAGTTCTTC | CASEPGGSSYNEQFF | TRBV6-1 | . | TRBJ2-1 | TRBD2
TGTGCCAGCAGTTCTCACAGGGTCACAGATACGCAGTATTTT | CASSSHRVTDTQYF | TRBV12-3/TRBV12-4 | many | TRBJ2-3 | .
TGTGCCAGCTCACCTGAGCTCACAGATACGCAGTATTTT | CASSPELTDTQYF | TRBV18 | few | TRBJ2-3 | .
TGTGCCAGCACCCCGGGGGGGCTAGAGACCCAGTACTTC | CASTPGGLETQYF | TRBV12-3/TRBV12-4 | . | TRBJ2-5 | TRBD2